This paragraph reports one T cell receptor beta chain. Its antigen is not known. This specimen belongs to a study of Ad26.COV2.S vaccination and SARS-CoV-2 variants. Background on the study: Of the COV1001 trial arms, the Ad26.COV2.S arm included the donor. Notes on the study in general: There was reportedly substantial breadth in spike-specific CD8+ and CD4+ T cell responses after vaccination. Non-spike TCR breadth was similar in vaccine and placebo recipients.

Germline CDR1 is SEHNR and CDR2 is FQNEAQ (reference sequence). This CDR3 spans 17 amino acids. Trimming pared 5 bases from V and 5 bases from J, leaving 21 bases between. The data were produced by immunoSEQ multiplex PCR, yet TCRdb's version contains in-frame clones alone and is incomplete. Among about half a million clones listed, 89% were seen once. Regarding treatment: roughly 20 received Ad26.COV2.S at low or high dose, single or two shots; roughly 5 received placebo; per-sample allocation not given. Material that was analyzed had been drawn on day 63 after the first vaccine or placebo injection.

The sample was peripheral blood, taken in a trial of Ad26.COV2.S vaccine versus placebo. The TCR sequence derives from a person aged 18-60 years who received the Ad26.COV2.S COVID-19 vaccine or a placebo. This sequence joins TRBV7-9 and TRBJ1-4, with D unclear. This chain's CDR3 is CASSRPKNSIENEKLFF. Here the CDR3 DNA reads TGTGCCAGCAGCCGACCGAAGAACTCAATTGAAAATGAAAAACTGTTTTTT.